The entry below describes one TCR beta chain. Its specificity is not known. The entry originates in a study of tumor-infiltrating lymphocytes in localized non-small cell lung cancer. The study, taken as a whole, reports: Available tissue quantity limited TCR sequencing to a patient subset. Each assay used a separate piece of the same tissue. Tumors had more T cell infiltration than uninvolved lung, per TCRbeta sequencing and CD3 counts.

The CDR3 runs to 13 residues. Germline V gene sequence: CDR1 SGHVS, CDR2 FNYEAQ. Trimming took 0 bases from V and 1 from J, leaving 3 bases between them. This table comes from immunoSEQ multiplex PCR, and its TCRdb copy is limited to in-frame clones, with some not included. In the table there are about 10,000 clones, 60% of which are singletons. This sequence joins TRBV7-6 and TRBJ1-1, with D unclear. The source material was uninvolved lung tissue not adjacent to the tumor. This TCR was recovered from a human donor with non-small cell lung cancer. CDR3 in DNA: TGTGCCAGCAGCTTAGCAGCGAACACTGAAGCTTTCTTT. As protein: CASSLAANTEAFF. Full variable domain (rest looked up from reference TRBV7-6 and TRBJ1-1): GAGVSQSPRYKVTKRGQDVALRCDPISGHVSLYWYRQALGQGPEFLTYFNYEAQQDKSGLPNDRFSAERPEGSISTLTIQRTEQRDSAMYRCASSLAANTEAFFGQGTRLTVV.